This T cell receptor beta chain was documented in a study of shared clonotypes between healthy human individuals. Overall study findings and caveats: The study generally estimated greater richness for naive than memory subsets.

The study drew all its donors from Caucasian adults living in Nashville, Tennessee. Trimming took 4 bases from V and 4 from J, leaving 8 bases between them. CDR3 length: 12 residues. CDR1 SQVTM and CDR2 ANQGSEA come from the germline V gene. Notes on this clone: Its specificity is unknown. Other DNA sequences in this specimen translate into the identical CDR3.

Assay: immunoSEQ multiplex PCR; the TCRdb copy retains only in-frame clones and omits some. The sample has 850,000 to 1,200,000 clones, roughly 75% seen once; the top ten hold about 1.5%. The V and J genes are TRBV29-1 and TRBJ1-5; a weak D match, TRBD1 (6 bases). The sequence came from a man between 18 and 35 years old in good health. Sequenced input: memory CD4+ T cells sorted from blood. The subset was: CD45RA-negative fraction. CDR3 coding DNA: TGCAGCGTTGGGCAGGGGAATCAGCCCCAGCATTTT. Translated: CSVGQGNQPQHF.